This is a list of T cell receptor beta chains from one sample in a study of blood T cell repertoires in COVID-19. Method: immunoSEQ multiplex PCR; TCRdb's copy keeps in-frame clones and lacks some. The table includes approximately 110,000 clones, 81% detected once. Sequenced: peripheral blood. The source of these receptors is an older man with acute or convalescent COVID-19. Both conserved end residues are part of each CDR3. A D gene is named only where the DNA matches it firmly. Clone size is given for some rows only: seen once, a few or many times, or a class if the clone is expanded.

clone size: -; J gene: TRBJ1-1; V gene: TRBV7-2; CDR3 length: 13; D gene: TRBD1; CDR3 DNA: TGTGCCAGCAGCTTTGCCTACAGGGGGGGTGCTTTCTTT; CDR3 protein: CASSFAYRGGAFF
clone size: -; J gene: TRBJ1-3; V gene: TRBV18; CDR3 length: 15; D gene: -; CDR3 DNA: TGTGCCAGCTCACTTGGGCATCTCTCTGGAAACACCATATATTTT; CDR3 protein: CASSLGHLSGNTIYF
clone size: -; J gene: TRBJ1-5; V gene: TRBV27; CDR3 length: 16; D gene: TRBD1; CDR3 DNA: TGTGCCAGCAGTTTATACCAGGGGGCGGACAATCAGCCCCAGCATTTT; CDR3 protein: CASSLYQGADNQPQHF
clone size: -; J gene: TRBJ2-7; V gene: TRBV27; CDR3 length: 13; D gene: -; CDR3 DNA: TGTGCCAGCCGTAAGGACAGCACCTACGAGCAGTACTTC; CDR3 protein: CASRKDSTYEQYF
clone size: -; J gene: TRBJ1-3; V gene: TRBV28; CDR3 length: 12; D gene: -; CDR3 DNA: TGTGCCAGCAGTGTCTTGGGAAACACCATATATTTT; CDR3 protein: CASSVLGNTIYF
clone size: few; J gene: TRBJ2-4; V gene: TRBV29-1; CDR3 length: 13; D gene: -; CDR3 DNA: TGCAGCGTTGTGGGGCTAGCCAAAAACATTCAGTACTTC; CDR3 protein: CSVVGLAKNIQYF
clone size: -; J gene: TRBJ1-6; V gene: TRBV27; CDR3 length: 16; D gene: TRBD1; CDR3 DNA: TGTGCCAGCAGTTTCCGTTCTCTGGACAGGAATTCACCCCTCCACTTT; CDR3 protein: CASSFRSLDRNSPLHF
clone size: -; J gene: TRBJ2-2; V gene: TRBV11-3; CDR3 length: 15; D gene: TRBD1; CDR3 DNA: TGTGCCAGCAGCCCGAGCCGACAGGGGGCCGGGGAGCTGTTTTTT; CDR3 protein: CASSPSRQGAGELFF
clone size: few; J gene: TRBJ2-1; V gene: TRBV28; CDR3 length: 14; D gene: -; CDR3 DNA: TGTGCCAGCAGTTTAGCGCTAGCTTTCGATGAGCAGTTCTTC; CDR3 protein: CASSLALAFDEQFF
clone size: -; J gene: TRBJ2-5; V gene: TRBV6-5; CDR3 length: 15; D gene: -; CDR3 DNA: TGTGCCAGCAGTTACGATGGACGGGGCCAAGAGACCCAGTACTTC; CDR3 protein: CASSYDGRGQETQYF
clone size: -; J gene: TRBJ1-1; V gene: TRBV4-2; CDR3 length: 15; D gene: TRBD1; CDR3 DNA: TGTGCCAGCAGCCAAGAAGGGACAGGGAACACTGAAGCTTTCTTT; CDR3 protein: CASSQEGTGNTEAFF
clone size: -; J gene: TRBJ1-1; V gene: TRBV19; CDR3 length: 13; D gene: -; CDR3 DNA: TGTGCCAGTAGTATTACACCGGGGACTGAAGCTTTCTTT; CDR3 protein: CASSITPGTEAFF
clone size: few; J gene: TRBJ1-1; V gene: TRBV12-3/TRBV12-4; CDR3 length: 13; D gene: -; CDR3 DNA: TGTGCCAGCAGTTTCCAGGAGAACACTGAAGCTTTCTTT; CDR3 protein: CASSFQENTEAFF
clone size: -; J gene: TRBJ2-3; V gene: TRBV18; CDR3 length: 18; D gene: TRBD1; CDR3 DNA: TGTGCCAGCTCACCCTTGAGAGGGAAAGGGGGCCACACAGATACGCAGTATTTT; CDR3 protein: CASSPLRGKGGHTDTQYF
clone size: -; J gene: TRBJ1-6; V gene: TRBV28; CDR3 length: 15; D gene: -; CDR3 DNA: TGTGCCAGCAGATTGGATGGGACATATAATTCACCCCTCCACTTT; CDR3 protein: CASRLDGTYNSPLHF
clone size: -; J gene: TRBJ1-4; V gene: TRBV19; CDR3 length: 14; D gene: -; CDR3 DNA: TGTGCCAGTAGTATTTGGGAGACTAATGAAAAACTGTTTTTT; CDR3 protein: CASSIWETNEKLFF
clone size: -; J gene: TRBJ2-2; V gene: TRBV5-1; CDR3 length: 16; D gene: -; CDR3 DNA: TGCGCCAGCAGCTGGGGCCATACCGCGAACACCGGGGAGCTGTTTTTT; CDR3 protein: CASSWGHTANTGELFF
clone size: once; J gene: TRBJ2-7; V gene: TRBV6-5; CDR3 length: 14; D gene: TRBD2; CDR3 DNA: TGTGCCAGCAGAATGACTAGCGGGAGGGACGAGCAGTACTTC; CDR3 protein: CASRMTSGRDEQYF
clone size: -; J gene: TRBJ2-2; V gene: TRBV7-2; CDR3 length: 16; D gene: -; CDR3 DNA: TGTGCCAGCAGCTTAGGGTTGGGGGCGGACACCGGGGAGCTGTTTTTT; CDR3 protein: CASSLGLGADTGELFF
clone size: -; J gene: TRBJ2-7; V gene: TRBV5-1; CDR3 length: 15; D gene: TRBD1; CDR3 DNA: TGCGCCAGCAGCTTGGCCCCGGGACAGGGGTACGAGCAGTACTTC; CDR3 protein: CASSLAPGQGYEQYF
clone size: -; J gene: TRBJ2-7; V gene: TRBV6-5; CDR3 length: 15; D gene: TRBD1; CDR3 DNA: TGTGCCAGCAGTTACTTCCTTGACAGGGCGTACGAGCAGTACTTC; CDR3 protein: CASSYFLDRAYEQYF
clone size: -; J gene: TRBJ2-5; V gene: TRBV7-9; CDR3 length: 15; D gene: TRBD2; CDR3 DNA: TGTGCCAGCAGCTATAGCGGGAGCCCCCAAGAGACCCAGTACTTC; CDR3 protein: CASSYSGSPQETQYF
clone size: -; J gene: TRBJ2-1; V gene: TRBV7-3; CDR3 length: 13; D gene: TRBD1; CDR3 DNA: TGTGCCAGCAGCGCAACAGGGGACAATGAGCAGTTCTTC; CDR3 protein: CASSATGDNEQFF
clone size: -; J gene: TRBJ1-6; V gene: TRBV7-2; CDR3 length: 19; D gene: -; CDR3 DNA: TGTGCCAGCAGCTTATCCGTTTTACGGGGATTGGGCTATAATTCACCCCTCCACTTT; CDR3 protein: CASSLSVLRGLGYNSPLHF
clone size: -; J gene: TRBJ2-1; V gene: TRBV4-3; CDR3 length: 15; D gene: -; CDR3 DNA: TGCGCCAGCAGCCAGGCAAGCGGCTCCTACAATGAGCAGTTCTTC; CDR3 protein: CASSQASGSYNEQFF
clone size: -; J gene: TRBJ1-2; V gene: TRBV28; CDR3 length: 14; D gene: TRBD1; CDR3 DNA: TGTGCCAGCAGTTTTCCGGGACAGGCCTATGGCTACACCTTC; CDR3 protein: CASSFPGQAYGYTF
clone size: -; J gene: TRBJ2-7; V gene: TRBV19; CDR3 length: 15; D gene: TRBD1; CDR3 DNA: TGTGCCAGTAGTATAGATCCGGACAGGGGCTACGAGCAGTACTTC; CDR3 protein: CASSIDPDRGYEQYF
clone size: -; J gene: TRBJ1-5; V gene: TRBV29-1; CDR3 length: 13; D gene: -; CDR3 DNA: TGCAGCGTTGAGGTACAGGGCAATCAGCCCCAGCATTTT; CDR3 protein: CSVEVQGNQPQHF
clone size: -; J gene: TRBJ2-3; V gene: TRBV28; CDR3 length: 15; D gene: TRBD2; CDR3 DNA: TGTGCCAGCAGTTCCCCTAGCGGGAACACAGATACGCAGTATTTT; CDR3 protein: CASSSPSGNTDTQYF
clone size: -; J gene: TRBJ2-3; V gene: TRBV30; CDR3 length: 16; D gene: TRBD2; CDR3 DNA: TGTGCCTGGAGTGTATGGGCTAGCGGGTCCACAGATACGCAGTATTTT; CDR3 protein: CAWSVWASGSTDTQYF
clone size: -; J gene: TRBJ2-3; V gene: TRBV9; CDR3 length: 13; D gene: -; CDR3 DNA: TGTGCCAGCGCGGTGGGAGGTTCAGATACGCAGTATTTT; CDR3 protein: CASAVGGSDTQYF
clone size: -; J gene: TRBJ1-1; V gene: TRBV10-3; CDR3 length: 13; D gene: TRBD1; CDR3 DNA: TGTGCCATCAGTAGGGGGACAGACACTGAAGCTTTCTTT; CDR3 protein: CAISRGTDTEAFF
clone size: once; J gene: TRBJ2-3; V gene: TRBV5-1; CDR3 length: 15; D gene: -; CDR3 DNA: TGCGCCAGCAGCCAAGAGCGGGTTAGCACAGATACGCAGTATTTT; CDR3 protein: CASSQERVSTDTQYF
clone size: -; J gene: TRBJ1-3; V gene: TRBV4-1; CDR3 length: 14; D gene: -; CDR3 DNA: TGCGCCAGCGCCAGGGGAGCCTCTGGAAACACCATATATTTT; CDR3 protein: CASARGASGNTIYF
clone size: -; J gene: TRBJ1-1; V gene: TRBV6-6; CDR3 length: 11; D gene: -; CDR3 DNA: TGTGCCAGCGGGGGGAGGGGTGAAGCTTTCTTT; CDR3 protein: CASGGRGEAFF
clone size: -; J gene: TRBJ1-5; V gene: TRBV19; CDR3 length: 14; D gene: TRBD1; CDR3 DNA: TGTGCCAGCCGCGACAGGGGGATAGGTCAGCCCCAGCATTTT; CDR3 protein: CASRDRGIGQPQHF
clone size: -; J gene: TRBJ2-2; V gene: TRBV6-1; CDR3 length: 17; D gene: TRBD2; CDR3 DNA: TGTGCCAGCAGTGAAGTACTAGCGGGAGGCCTCACCGGGGAGCTGTTTTTT; CDR3 protein: CASSEVLAGGLTGELFF
clone size: -; J gene: TRBJ1-3; V gene: TRBV6-5; CDR3 length: 14; D gene: TRBD1; CDR3 DNA: TGTGCCAGCAGTCTCGGACAGGGTGGAAACACCATATATTTT; CDR3 protein: CASSLGQGGNTIYF
clone size: -; J gene: TRBJ2-2; V gene: TRBV18; CDR3 length: 13; D gene: TRBD1; CDR3 DNA: TGTGCCAGCTCTACAGGGGGCCCCGGGGAGCTGTTTTTT; CDR3 protein: CASSTGGPGELFF
clone size: -; J gene: TRBJ2-3; V gene: TRBV25-1; CDR3 length: 16; D gene: -; CDR3 DNA: TGTGCCAGCAGTGATCAAGCGACCCTTAGCACAGATACGCAGTATTTT; CDR3 protein: CASSDQATLSTDTQYF
clone size: -; J gene: TRBJ2-7; V gene: TRBV9; CDR3 length: 16; D gene: TRBD1; CDR3 DNA: TGTGCCAGCAGCTCGAGACGGACAGGGGGCGGGGACGAGCAGTACTTC; CDR3 protein: CASSSRRTGGGDEQYF
clone size: -; J gene: TRBJ1-6; V gene: TRBV6-5; CDR3 length: 16; D gene: TRBD1; CDR3 DNA: TGTGCCAGCAGTTACCTCCGTGGACAGGTTTATTCACCCCTCCACTTT; CDR3 protein: CASSYLRGQVYSPLHF